This entry is about one TCR beta chain. As processed by the authors: Reference gene primer amplification in the assay estimated nucleated cell counts. Data came from immunoSEQ multiplex PCR; TCRdb stores just in-frame clones and leaves some out. Clone size and the V and J calls come from that table; the DNA yielded D and trimming. This table has some 240,000 clones, around 81% appearing once. The data originate from a study of blood T cell repertoires in COVID-19. Study-wide context: Specimens from acute and convalescent COVID-19 originated in the United States, Italy and Spain. PBMCs, B-cell-depleted T cells, or T cells were the source of the cDNA or gDNA that made up the material.

Germline V gene data show CDR1 as KGHSH and CDR2 as LQKENI. CDR3 length: 16 residues. The J segment lost 7 bases and the V segment lost 3 bases, leaving 11 bases of the junction unmatched. Participant-reported clinical history was the basis for cohort assignment. The chain has TRBV18 and TRBJ2-4, with 8 positions matching TRBD2. The specimen was PBMCs or T cells enriched from blood (not recorded which). The clonotype comes from a man aged 50 to 60 who had recovered from COVID-19. CDR3 in amino acids: CASSPDRNSGINIQYF. The CDR3 DNA follows: TGTGCCAGCTCACCGGACCGAAATAGCGGGATCAACATTCAGTACTTC. The whole variable domain, remainder taken from reference TRBV18 and TRBJ2-4, is NAGVMQNPRHLVRRRGQEARLRCSPMKGHSHVYWYRQLPEEGLKFMVYLQKENIIDESGMPKERFSAEFPKEGPSILRIQQVVRGDSAAYFCASSPDRNSGINIQYFGAGTRLSVL.